The 19 T cell receptor beta chains in this list originate from one sample, sequenced in a study of blood T cell repertoires in COVID-19. Profiling relied on immunoSEQ multiplex PCR, and the TCRdb table lists in-frame clones only, not all of them. The sample has some 90,000 clones, roughly 80% seen once. The specimen was peripheral blood. All receptors come from a human donor in a cohort sampled during active COVID-19.

This chain links TRBV14 with TRBJ2-4, with a weak D call TRBD1 (6 bases). The CDR3 spans 13 residues. Trimming cost V 2 bases and J 9 bases, with 11 bases left between them. CDR1 and CDR2 from the germline V gene are SGHDN and FVKESK. As DNA, the CDR3 is TGTGCCAGCAGCCAACACAGGGAGACCATTCAGTACTTC. Protein product: CASSQHRETIQYF.

J is TRBJ1-5 and V is TRBV24-1; D not certain. Trimming left V 3 bases short and J 5 bases short, with 19 bases between. From germline, CDR1 is KGHDR and CDR2 SFDVKD. The CDR3 totals 17 residues. The CDR3, as DNA: TGTGCCACCAGTGATGACCGAGGTGGAGGTGAAGATCAGCCCCAGCATTTT. Translation gives CATSDDRGGGEDQPQHF.

A single count supports this clone. The CDR3 loop is CASSFGGLDTQYF. DNA of the CDR3: TGTGCCAGCAGCTTCGGGGGTTTAGATACGCAGTATTTT. The chain couples TRBV7-3 to TRBJ2-3, with a possible D match to TRBD2 (6 bases). V lost 3 bases and J 5 bases, leaving 9 bases between the germline ends. The CDR3 totals 13 residues. Germline V lookup: CDR1 SGHTA, CDR2 FQGTGA.

This chain links TRBV12-5 with TRBJ1-6, with TRBD1 matching 9 bases. Germline V gene data show CDR1 as LGHNT and CDR2 as FRNRAP. CDR3 size: 16 residues. The trim removed 6 bases at V and 9 bases at J, leaving 12 bases unmatched. The DNA of the CDR3 is TGTGCTAGTGGGTGGGACAGAAGGGGACAGGGTTCACCCCTCCACTTT. Residues: CASGWDRRGQGSPLHF.

This clone was recorded a few times. The rearrangement links TRBV18 to TRBJ2-7, with a tentative D call TRBD2 (5 bases). This CDR3 is 15 amino acids long. V was shortened by 3 bases and J by 5 bases, with 17 bases between the two germline ends. Germline assignment: CDR1 KGHSH and CDR2 LQKENI. CDR3 sequence (DNA): TGTGCCAGCTCACCTCCGGAGGTGGGTATCAACGAGCAGTACTTC. As protein: CASSPPEVGINEQYF.

The chain recombines TRBV7-9 with TRBJ1-2, with 7 bases aligning to TRBD1. CDR3 size: 13 residues. With 4 bases clipped from V and 4 bases from J, the junction kept 3 bases outside the gene matches. Germline assignment: CDR1 SEHNR and CDR2 FQNEAQ (reference sequence). The CDR3 DNA reads TGTGCCAGCAGCTCCGGGACAGCCTATGGCTACACCTTC. Protein sequence: CASSSGTAYGYTF.

The chain recombines TRBV18 with TRBJ2-7; D might be TRBD1 (6 bases). The CDR3 extends over 14 amino acids. Trimming pared 2 bases from V and 0 bases from J, leaving 8 bases between. CDR1 and CDR2 from the germline V gene are KGHSH and LQKENI. The CDR3 DNA sequence: TGTGCCAGCTCACCAACGGACAGCTCCTACGAGCAGTACTTC. This sequence encodes CASSPTDSSYEQYF.

This sequence joins TRBV5-1 and TRBJ2-5; 12 nucleotides align to TRBD2. The length of the CDR3 is 14 residues. Germline lookup yields CDR1 SGHRS and CDR2 YFSETQ. Germline trimming cut 3 bases from V and 5 bases from J; bases unmatched to any gene: 2. The CDR3 region has the DNA TGCGCCAGCAGCTCGACTAGCGGGAGCGAGACCCAGTACTTC. Residues: CASSSTSGSETQYF.

The chain joins TRBV4-1 to TRBJ2-7; possible D gene TRBD2, 5 bases. CDR1 MGHRA and CDR2 YSYEKL come from the germline V gene. The CDR3 sequence is 15 residues long. Trimming removed 1 base at V and 3 bases at J, with 13 bases between. The CDR3 bases are TGCGCCAGCAGCCAAGGAGGAGGAGACTACTACGAGCAGTACTTC. Translation: CASSQGGGDYYEQYF.

The rearrangement uses TRBV6-6 and TRBJ2-6; 7 bases line up with TRBD1. V shed 5 bases, J shed 2 bases, and the junction held 6 bases outside the gene matches. Germline CDR1 and CDR2: MNHNY and SVGAGI (reference sequence). The CDR3 spans 16 residues. CDR3 residues: CASSVDRVAGANVLTF. The CDR3 DNA reads as TGTGCCAGCAGTGTCGACAGGGTGGCTGGGGCCAACGTCCTGACTTTC.

The V and J genes are TRBV28 and TRBJ2-7; 11 bases map to TRBD2. This CDR3 spans 14 amino acids. Germline CDR1 reads MDHEN; CDR2 reads SYDVKM. V lost 5 bases to trimming and J lost 2 bases; unmatched junction nucleotides: 2. Here the CDR3 reads CASSQLAGAYEQYF. The CDR3 nucleotides read TGTGCCAGCAGTCAACTAGCGGGAGCCTACGAGCAGTACTTC.

This clone showed up just once. The rearrangement uses TRBV6-5 and TRBJ2-3; 7 nucleotides align to TRBD2. V gave up 6 bases and J gave up 3 bases; unmatched junction bases: 9. Germline CDR1 is MNHEY and CDR2 is SVGAGI. The CDR3 runs to 15 residues. Here the CDR3 reads CASRLAAGVTDTQYF. CDR3 sequence (DNA): TGTGCCAGCAGACTAGCTGCGGGAGTAACAGATACGCAGTATTTT.

V and J are TRBV30 and TRBJ2-7; 8 nucleotides align to TRBD2. There are 13 residues in the CDR3. The V segment lost 4 bases and the J segment 7 bases; nucleotides outside the gene matches: 9. Germline V gene lookup returns CDR1 GTSNPN and CDR2 SVGIG (reference sequence). The CDR3 spells CAWNSGVPREQYF. CDR3 coding DNA: TGTGCCTGGAATAGCGGGGTACCGCGGGAGCAGTACTTC.

The chain joins TRBV29-1 to TRBJ1-1, with TRBD1 identical over 9 bases. Trimming at V came to 7 bases and at J to 1 base, leaving 4 bases not matched to a gene. Germline lookup yields CDR1 SQVTM and CDR2 ANQGSEA. This CDR3 comprises 13 residues. The CDR3 nucleotides are TGCAGCGCTCGACAGGGGGAGAACACTGAAGCTTTCTTT. This gives the protein CSARQGENTEAFF.

The chain uses TRBV18 and TRBJ2-7; 7 nucleotides line up with TRBD1. Trimming removed 6 bases from V and 5 bases from J; junction bases left unmatched: 13. Germline-derived CDR1 and CDR2 are KGHSH and LQKENI. The CDR3 is 15 amino acids. Here the CDR3 DNA reads TGTGCCAGCTCTCGGACCACAGGGGTACTCCACGAGCAGTACTTC. Translating it yields CASSRTTGVLHEQYF.

CDR3 residues: CASRPTGNYEQYF. CDR3 sequence (DNA): TGTGCCAGCAGACCCACAGGGAACTACGAGCAGTACTTC. The chain employs TRBV6-6 and TRBJ2-7; maybe TRBD1 (6 bases). The CDR3 loop spans 13 amino acids. Trimming pared 6 bases from V and 3 bases from J, leaving 12 bases between. In germline, CDR1 is MNHNY, CDR2 SVGAGI (reference sequence).

V gene TRBV7-2 combines with J gene TRBJ2-7; D gene uncertain. CDR3 length equals 10 residues. The germline V and J ends were trimmed by 8 bases and 4 bases, with 6 bases remaining between them. Germline CDR1 reads SGHTA; CDR2 reads FQGNSA. In nucleotides, the CDR3 is TGTGCCAGCGCGCAATACGAGCAGTACTTC. It is translated as CASAQYEQYF.

The chain links TRBV12-3 or TRBV12-4 to TRBJ2-7, with D uncertain. The CDR3 is 13 residues long. V shed 6 bases and J shed 5 bases, with 14 bases lying between them. DNA of the CDR3: TGTGCCAGCAGAAAAACGAGTGTCGACGAGCAGTACTTC. It encodes CASRKTSVDEQYF.

V gene TRBV7-9 combines with J gene TRBJ1-5; TRBD1 might be the D (6 bases). This CDR3 has 14 residues. Trimming left V 5 bases short and J 7 bases short, with 15 bases between. CDR1 and CDR2 from the germline V gene are SEHNR and FQNEAQ (reference sequence). The CDR3 DNA reads TGTGCCAGCAGCCAACAGGGAGTAGGGCAGCCCCAGCATTTT. Protein sequence: CASSQQGVGQPQHF.